Included here is one T cell receptor beta chain sequence, with context. Antigen unknown. Terminally differentiated effector memory CD45RA+ cells were excluded by CCR7 positive selection of CD45RO-negative cells. Healthy and HIV-negative, the adult donors had no recent acute infections or vaccinations. These data are taken from a study of shared clonotypes between healthy human individuals. Study-wide context: The study enrolled two women and three men aged 18 to 49. Study-level findings and limits: Four donors held about 5% of naive CD4 clonotypes in common. It was expected that sequencing depth would affect clonotype sharing among donors.

From germline, CDR1 is SQVTM and CDR2 ANQGSEA. V shed 0 bases and J 3 bases; nucleotides not matched to a gene: 6. The length of the CDR3 is 16 residues. Clones were sequenced by immunoSEQ multiplex PCR, and TCRdb holds only the in-frame ones, with some missing. This sample has some 2,100,000 clones, with under 95% found just once. The chain links TRBV29-1 to TRBJ2-1; 9 nucleotides match TRBD2. The sample was naive CD8+ T cells from PBMCs. The source of this sequence is a man aged 18 to 35 in good health. Some clones in this sample may be carry-over from other donors' samples. CDR3 DNA sequence: TGCAGCGTTGAAGAAGCGGGAGGATTACTCTACAATGAGCAGTTCTTC. Protein product: CSVEEAGGLLYNEQFF.